This record covers a single T cell receptor (beta chain). Its antigen is not known. The sample originates from a study of cytomegalovirus exposure and HLA in healthy donors. Study-wide context: Earlier findings included 117 million unique TCR beta sequences obtained from 150 million to 200 million T cells.

PCR was performed using 60 Vbeta and 13 Jbeta primers. Sequenced by immunoSEQ multiplex PCR; TCRdb stores in-frame clones only, minus some. The sample carries more than 110,000 clones, 80% recorded once. This CDR3 is 13 amino acids long. Germline V gene sequence: CDR1 SGHTA, CDR2 FQGTGA. Trimming cost V 4 bases and J 0 bases, with 6 bases left between them. Study conclusions and caveats: Some V segments (TRBV6-2 and TRBV6-3 among them) were excluded as indistinguishable. Many donors carried some public TCRs, although rarity characterized most TCR sequences.

This sequence joins TRBV7-3 and TRBJ1-1; D unclear. Sequenced sample: PBMCs. This TCR came from a man aged 35 to 55 in good health and CMV-seropositive. The CDR3 region is CASSSTMNTEAFF. The CDR3 nucleotides read TGTGCCAGCAGCTCAACCATGAACACTGAAGCTTTCTTT.